The clone carrying this TCR beta chain was seen ten or more times. Its antigen remains unknown. This CDR3 comprises 15 residues. V lost 5 bases and J lost 1, with 14 bases in between. This specimen comes from a study of T-cell reconstitution after alpha-beta-depleted transplantation in children. General observations from the study: At one year after transplant, newly produced T cells mostly accounted for T-cell counts and diversity. Reported findings indicate that, about two months after transplant, alpha-beta T cells came from several hundred expanded clones, which were derived from non-depleted graft cells. Several patients had high TCRbeta diversity at day 60; it came from surviving recipient T cells and thymic progenitors.

A TCRbeta library incorporating unique molecular identifiers was prepared. Using its own MiXCR run on the PCR reads, TCRdb lists one record per CDR3 protein. This sample has approximately 300,000 distinct CDR3 sequences, with around 10% found just once. The rearrangement joins TRBV12-3 or TRBV12-4 to TRBJ1-1; possibly TRBD1 for D (5 bases). The clonotype comes from a boy under two years old with acute myeloid leukemia, due to receive a stem cell transplant. Sample: PBMCs, taken before TCRalphabeta/CD19-depleted stem cell transplant. The DNA of the CDR3 is TGTGCCAGCAGTCTTCGGGACTCTCCGAACACTGAAGCTTTCTTT. Amino acids: CASSLRDSPNTEAFF.